Each of the 25 T cell receptor beta chains below was sequenced from the same sample in a study of PD-L1 blockade in urothelial cancer. Clones were sequenced by immunoSEQ multiplex PCR, and TCRdb holds only the in-frame ones, with some missing. The sample consists of around 32,000 clones, 80% to 90% of them appearing once. The sequences come from PBMCs, collected around atezolizumab (anti-PD-L1) treatment. All receptors derive from a man aged 45-65 years with urothelial cancer.

The V gene is TRBV6-1, the J gene TRBJ2-1; TRBD2 agrees at 7 bases. The V and J ends lost 6 bases and 7 bases, in that order; junction bases with no gene match: 12. Germline CDR1 is MNHNS and CDR2 is SASEGT. The CDR3 loop spans 15 amino acids. Written as DNA, the CDR3 is TGTGCCAGCAGCCGCGGACTAGGTTCGATGAATGAGCAGTTCTTC. Translation gives CASSRGLGSMNEQFF.

This chain connects TRBV10-3 to TRBJ2-1, with 15 bases identical to TRBD2. The CDR3 runs to 15 residues. The V gene's germline CDR1 is ENHRY and CDR2 SYGVKD. J lost 7 bases, V lost 3 bases, and 1 base had no gene match. The CDR3 bases are TGTGCCATCAGTGACGGGACTAGCGGGAGGAATGAGCAGTTCTTC. Its translation: CAISDGTSGRNEQFF.

The chain combines TRBV10-1 with TRBJ2-5; 9 bases fit TRBD1. The CDR3 consists of 15 residues. Unmatched junction bases numbered 4, after V lost 3 bases and J lost 2 bases. Germline V gene sequence: CDR1 WNHNN, CDR2 SYGVQD (reference sequence). In DNA, the CDR3 is TGCGCCAGCAGTGACCCTGGGACAGGGCAAGAGACCCAGTACTTC. Residues: CASSDPGTGQETQYF.

This clone was observed a single time. The chain carries TRBV19 and TRBJ2-5; 8 nucleotides align to TRBD1. Per germline, CDR1 LNHDA and CDR2 SQIVND (reference sequence). The J segment lost 4 bases and the V segment lost 5 bases, leaving 6 bases of the junction unmatched. This CDR3 is 14 amino acids long. DNA of the CDR3: TGTGCCAGTAGTGAGGGCAGGGGGCGAGAGACCCAGTACTTC. Protein sequence: CASSEGRGRETQYF.

The chain links TRBV10-3 to TRBJ1-4; 8 nucleotides align to TRBD1. CDR1 and CDR2 from the germline V gene are ENHRY and SYGVKD. The J segment lost 8 bases and the V segment lost 3 bases, leaving 11 bases of the junction unmatched. This CDR3 region has 16 residues. CDR3 in amino acids: CAISDLDRATQEKLFF. As DNA, the CDR3 is TGTGCCATCAGTGACCTGGACAGGGCCACGCAAGAAAAACTGTTTTTT.

The V gene is TRBV11-2, the J gene TRBJ2-1; D perhaps matches TRBD1 (6 bases). The CDR3 is 16 amino acids. Germline CDR1 is SGHAT and CDR2 is FQNNGV. V was clipped by 3 bases and J by 8 bases, with 20 bases between them. The chain's CDR3 is CASSFVGGRAVDEQFF. Here the CDR3 DNA reads TGTGCCAGCAGCTTTGTTGGGGGCCGGGCAGTCGATGAGCAGTTCTTC. Full variable domain (outside the CDR3, taken from reference TRBV11-2 and TRBJ2-1): EAGVAQSPRYKIIEKRQSVAFWCNPISGHATLYWYQQILGQGPKLLIQFQNNGVVDDSQLPKDRFSAERLKGVDSTLKIQPAKLEDSAVYLCASSFVGGRAVDEQFFGPGTRLTVL.

CDR3: CSVEAGDYGYTF. CDR3 bases: TGCAGCGTTGAGGCCGGGGACTATGGCTACACCTTC. V is TRBV29-1 and J is TRBJ1-2; no clear D. Trimming removed 3 bases from V and 3 bases from J, with 8 bases in between. The CDR3 extends over 12 amino acids. CDR1 is SQVTM, CDR2 ANQGSEA, per germline.

The chain uses TRBV19 and TRBJ2-5; 8 nucleotides match TRBD2. Germline V gene sequence: CDR1 LNHDA, CDR2 SQIVND (reference sequence). The CDR3 extends over 13 amino acids. The trim removed 5 bases at V and 3 bases at J, leaving 2 bases unmatched. The chain's CDR3 is CASSPAGEETQYF. In DNA, the CDR3 is TGTGCCAGTAGTCCAGCGGGGGAAGAGACCCAGTACTTC.

This clone appeared a few times. The chain joins TRBV4-1 to TRBJ1-2; D is uncertain. The CDR3 is 15 amino acids. Germline values: CDR1 MGHRA, CDR2 YSYEKL. The ends were cut back, 0 bases at V and 4 bases at J, with 12 bases in the middle. CDR3 residues: CASSQDKVRGYGYTF. The CDR3, as DNA: TGCGCCAGCAGCCAAGATAAAGTCCGCGGCTATGGCTACACCTTC.

V and J are TRBV4-3 and TRBJ1-4, with no clear D. Per the germline V gene, CDR1 is LGHNA and CDR2 is YSLEER. The CDR3 loop spans 15 amino acids. Trimming pared 8 bases from V and 5 bases from J, leaving 18 bases between. In nucleotides, the CDR3 is TGCGCCAGCCCCCGAGGTCGAGCGGCGAATGAAAAACTGTTTTTT. Translation gives CASPRGRAANEKLFF.

This chain uses TRBV27 with TRBJ2-1; 7 bases map to TRBD2. Germline loops: CDR1 MNHEY, CDR2 SMNVEV (reference sequence). The CDR3 loop spans 18 amino acids. V lost 5 bases, J lost 0 bases, and 13 bases stayed unmatched. The CDR3 spells CASSPHVGGGSSYNEQFF. The CDR3 DNA sequence: TGTGCCAGCAGTCCCCACGTAGGCGGCGGGAGCTCCTACAATGAGCAGTTCTTC.

About this clone itself: The same CDR3 can be traced to other DNA sequences in this sample. This chain links TRBV2 with TRBJ1-4, with D maybe TRBD1 (5 bases). V was cut by 7 bases and J by 7 bases, with 13 bases left in between. CDR1 is SNHLY and CDR2 is FYNNEI in the germline V gene. This CDR3 is built from 13 residues. The CDR3 loop is CASTRGIGEKLFF. DNA of the CDR3: TGTGCCAGCACTCGGGGGATCGGTGAAAAACTGTTTTTT. Variable domain in full (rest from reference TRBV2 and TRBJ1-4): EPEVTQTPSHQVTQMGQEVILRCVPISNHLYFYWYRQILGQKVEFLVSFYNNEISEKSEIFDDQFSVERPDGSNFTLKIRSTKLEDSAMYFCASTRGIGEKLFFGSGTQLSVL.

This clone showed up just once. V gene TRBV19 combines with J gene TRBJ2-2, with D tentatively TRBD1 (5 bases). CDR3 length: 14 amino acids. The germline V gene encodes CDR1 LNHDA and CDR2 SQIVND (reference sequence). Trimming left V 7 bases short and J 1 base short, with 10 bases between. The CDR3 here is CASMWGVNTGELFF. The CDR3 DNA is TGTGCCAGTATGTGGGGCGTGAACACCGGGGAGCTGTTTTTT.

The chain combines TRBV7-9 with TRBJ2-7; 9 bases map to TRBD2. Per germline, CDR1 SEHNR and CDR2 FQNEAQ (reference sequence). The CDR3 consists of 15 residues. V lost 5 bases to trimming and J lost 1 base; unmatched junction nucleotides: 6. The CDR3 spells CASSHSGSMSYEQYF. For the CDR3, the DNA is TGTGCCAGCAGCCATAGCGGGAGTATGTCCTACGAGCAGTACTTC.

This chain joins TRBV7-4 and TRBJ1-6; D not resolved. This CDR3 has 16 residues. The germline V and J ends were trimmed by 1 base and 4 bases, with 11 bases remaining between them. The germline CDR1 and CDR2 sequences are SGHVT and SQSDAQ. The CDR3 is CASSLEPGRYNSPLHF. CDR3 bases: TGTGCCAGCAGCTTAGAGCCCGGGAGGTATAATTCACCCCTCCACTTT.

The J gene is TRBJ2-1, the V gene TRBV30; D not resolved. The CDR3 has 11 amino acids. Germline V gene sequence: CDR1 GTSNPN, CDR2 SVGIG (reference sequence). Trimming cost V 2 bases and J 7 bases, with 6 bases left between them. The CDR3 loop is CAWSSTNEQFF. In DNA, the CDR3 is TGTGCCTGGAGTTCGACAAATGAGCAGTTCTTC.

The rearrangement links TRBV7-6 to TRBJ2-7; D is undetermined. Germline V gene sequence: CDR1 SGHVS, CDR2 FNYEAQ. V was pared by 3 bases and J by 4 bases, with 7 bases between. This CDR3 is built from 12 residues. CDR3 protein: CASSLETYEQYF. DNA of the CDR3: TGTGCCAGCAGCTTGGAGACTTACGAGCAGTACTTC.

The chain employs TRBV28 and TRBJ2-5; weak D call: TRBD2 (6 bases). Looked up from germline, CDR1 is MDHEN and CDR2 is SYDVKM. The CDR3 is 15 amino acids. Trimming cost V 6 bases and J 1 base, with 15 bases left between them. In nucleotides, the CDR3 is TGTGCCAGCAGCCATGGCGGGGTCTTCCAAGAGACCCAGTACTTC. Translated, it gives CASSHGGVFQETQYF.

CDR3 sequence: CASSFDSNPYGYTF. CDR3 DNA sequence: TGTGCCAGCAGTTTTGACAGCAACCCCTATGGCTACACCTTC. V is TRBV27 and J is TRBJ1-2; D may be TRBD1 (5 bases). V was cut by 3 bases and J by 4 bases, with 12 bases left in between. Germline CDR1 and CDR2: MNHEY and SMNVEV (reference sequence). The CDR3 contains 14 residues.

The CDR3 reads CASSIDRLAGEGTQYF. The CDR3 DNA sequence: TGTGCCAGTAGTATAGATCGACTAGCGGGAGAGGGTACGCAGTATTTT. The chain combines TRBV19 with TRBJ2-3, with 12 positions matching TRBD2. This CDR3 is 16 amino acids long. Germline trimming cut 0 bases from V and 8 bases from J; bases unmatched to any gene: 6. Germline V gives CDR1 LNHDA, CDR2 SQIVND (reference sequence).

This chain joins TRBV27 and TRBJ1-1; D uncertain. This CDR3 has 15 amino acids. The V end lost 8 bases, the J end lost 0 bases, and 16 bases lay between the germline ends. Germline lookup yields CDR1 MNHEY and CDR2 SMNVEV (reference sequence). Here the CDR3 reads CASRPMGTMNTEAFF. The CDR3 coding sequence is TGTGCCAGCCGACCCATGGGCACGATGAACACTGAAGCTTTCTTT.

This chain uses TRBV18 with TRBJ2-7; 7 bases are shared with TRBD2. V lost 3 bases to trimming and J lost 1 base; unmatched junction nucleotides: 9. The CDR3 spans 16 residues. CDR1 is KGHSH, CDR2 LQKENI, per germline. CDR3 residues: CASSPDRLASSYEQYF. CDR3 nucleotide sequence: TGTGCCAGCTCACCGGATAGACTAGCTTCGTCCTACGAGCAGTACTTC.

As to this clone: The CDR3 carries no conserved terminal phenylalanine or tryptophan, so it likely arises from a read error. It is unclear where the CDR3 begins or ends on the DNA, so no DNA is shown, and the CDR3 is as TCRdb lists it. The rearrangement links TRBV7-9 to TRBJ1-1. Germline V gene sequence: CDR1 SEHNR, CDR2 FQNEAQ (reference sequence). Both ends counted, the CDR3 spans 14 residues. CDR3 in amino acids: CASSLYPGEGVRKR.

The rearrangement uses TRBV7-9 and TRBJ2-7; the D is unclear. V dropped 1 base and J dropped 10 bases, with 8 bases sitting between them. Germline CDR1 SEHNR, CDR2 FQNEAQ (reference sequence). The CDR3 loop spans 11 amino acids. CDR3 in DNA: TGTGCCAGCAGCTTAGGAGCGAAACAGTACTTC. Its translation is CASSLGAKQYF. Combining the CDR3 with reference TRBV7-9 and TRBJ2-7 gives the whole variable domain DTGVSQNPRHKITKRGQNVTFRCDPISEHNRLYWYRQTLGQGPEFLTYFQNEAQLEKSRLLSDRFSAERPKGSFSTLEIQRTEQGDSAMYLCASSLGAKQYFGPGTRLTVT.

The J gene is TRBJ2-7, the V gene TRBV5-4; D perhaps matches TRBD1 (6 bases). The germline V gene encodes CDR1 SGHNT and CDR2 YYREEE (reference sequence). Trimming left V 4 bases short and J 5 bases short, with 13 bases between. The CDR3 has 13 amino acids. DNA for the CDR3: TGTGCCAGCAGCCCCAGGGGTGCAAACGAGCAGTACTTC. Translated, it gives CASSPRGANEQYF.